A single sample is the source of the 30 T cell receptor beta chains below, sequenced in a study of T cell clones after liver transplantation (dated by TCRdb to about 2019). The method behind the library was the immunoSEQ multiplex PCR assay. Imported from immuneACCESS, the table was reduced by TCRdb to in-frame sequences with V and J called. These copies leave out some clones; in studies compared against another copy, an unresolved V gene accounts for under half, and the cause of the remainder is not known. The sample table records over 70,000 clones; over 70% of these occur just once. Together, the top ten hold approximately 0.77% of the sample. The sequencing here drew on CD4+ T cells from blood, taken 12 months after liver transplant. These receptors were taken from a human patient who received a liver transplant. After a transplant, some T cells may have been passed on by the graft donor.

With regard to this clone: Different DNA sequences within this sample yield the same CDR3. The genes are TRBV5-1 and TRBJ2-5; TRBD2 might be the D (5 bases). V was clipped by 0 bases and J by 3 bases, with 12 bases between them. The CDR3 loop spans 15 amino acids. Germline V gene sequence: CDR1 SGHRS, CDR2 YFSETQ. In DNA form, the CDR3 reads TGCGCCAGCAGCTTGGAGGGAACGGGGAAAGAGACCCAGTACTTC. This codes for CASSLEGTGKETQYF.

This clone was recorded many times. J is TRBJ2-5 and V is TRBV19, with 10 bases aligning to TRBD1. CDR3 length: 16 residues. Trimming took 4 bases from V and 2 from J; bases not matched to a gene: 7. Germline CDR1 is LNHDA and CDR2 is SQIVND (reference sequence). The DNA of the CDR3 is TGTGCCAGTAGTAAAATCGGGACAGGGGCTCAAGAGACCCAGTACTTC. Protein sequence: CASSKIGTGAQETQYF.

The gene calls are TRBV27 and TRBJ2-2; tentatively, D is TRBD2 (7 bases). V was cut by 5 bases and J by 6 bases, with 13 bases left in between. This CDR3 comprises 14 residues. Germline V lookup: CDR1 MNHEY, CDR2 SMNVEV (reference sequence). CDR3 in amino acids: CASSPRRGPGELFF. CDR3 bases: TGTGCCAGCAGTCCCCGGCGGGGGCCCGGGGAGCTGTTTTTT.

The chain links TRBV18 to TRBJ2-7, with TRBD1 as a possible D gene (5 bases). The V gene lost 3 bases and the J gene lost 5 bases, with 17 bases spanning the gap. Germline lookup yields CDR1 KGHSH and CDR2 LQKENI. This CDR3 region has 15 residues. Here the CDR3 reads CASSPSRAGNNEQYF. CDR3 coding DNA: TGTGCCAGCTCACCCTCTAGAGCAGGGAATAACGAGCAGTACTTC.

This chain links TRBV5-1 with TRBJ2-1; 12 nucleotides agree with TRBD2. The germline CDR1 and CDR2 sequences are SGHRS and YFSETQ. Trimming removed 0 bases from V and 7 bases from J; junction bases left unmatched: 2. This CDR3 contains 15 residues. The chain's CDR3 is CASSLGTSGVNEQFF. As DNA, the CDR3 is TGCGCCAGCAGCTTGGGGACTAGCGGGGTGAATGAGCAGTTCTTC.

This clone turned up a few times. V is TRBV5-7 and J is TRBJ2-4, with D tentatively TRBD2 (6 bases). TRBV5-7 is designated an ORF whose function remains uncertain. V lost 2 bases and J 0 bases, leaving 15 bases between the germline ends. The CDR3 sequence is 17 residues long. The CDR3 coding sequence is TGTGCCAGCAGCTTTAGGACTGGGGGACTAGCCAAAAACATTCAGTACTTC. Protein sequence: CASSFRTGGLAKNIQYF.

This chain uses TRBV11-2 with TRBJ2-1; 7 bases align to TRBD2. The junction had 4 bases not matched to a gene; V was cut back by 2 bases and J by 3 bases. The germline V gene encodes CDR1 SGHAT and CDR2 FQNNGV. The CDR3 consists of 15 residues. The CDR3, as DNA: TGTGCCAGCAGCTTACTAGCGGAGAGCTACAATGAGCAGTTCTTC. Translated: CASSLLAESYNEQFF.

This clone was seen more than once but under ten times. At the DNA level, this CDR3 is encoded by other sequences in the same sample as well. This chain links TRBV5-1 with TRBJ1-1; no firm D call. V gave up 0 bases and J gave up 1 base, with 7 bases separating them. In germline, CDR1 is SGHRS, CDR2 YFSETQ. This CDR3 region has 14 residues. The CDR3 DNA reads TGCGCCAGCAGCTTGGGTCAGACGAACACTGAAGCTTTCTTT. It yields the protein CASSLGQTNTEAFF.

The chain carries TRBV5-1 and TRBJ2-1, with 8 bases lining up with TRBD2. Germline loops: CDR1 SGHRS, CDR2 YFSETQ. The CDR3 runs 16 residues. Trimming at V came to 4 bases and at J to 4 bases, leaving 10 bases not matched to a gene. In DNA, the CDR3 is TGCGCCAGCAGCCTTCTTTTGCGGGAGGTGTACAATGAGCAGTTCTTC. This gives the protein CASSLLLREVYNEQFF.

This clone is medium-sized (0.01 to 0.1%) within its sample. V gene TRBV5-4 combines with J gene TRBJ2-7; 7 bases agree with TRBD1. Germline V lookup: CDR1 SGHNT, CDR2 YYREEE (reference sequence). V trimming: 0 bases; J trimming: 5 bases; junction bases outside the gene matches: 5. The CDR3 contains 14 residues. In nucleotides, the CDR3 is TGTGCCAGCAGCTTGGGGCAGGGGGTCAACGAGCAGTACTTC. Protein product: CASSLGQGVNEQYF.

V and J are TRBV5-1 and TRBJ2-3, with D hard to call. This CDR3 is 13 amino acids long. Germline V gene data show CDR1 as SGHRS and CDR2 as YFSETQ. Trimming shortened V by 2 bases and J by 0 bases, and 4 bases separated the two germline ends. The CDR3 DNA reads TGCGCCAGCAGCTTTGACAGCACAGATACGCAGTATTTT. It specifies CASSFDSTDTQYF.

The genes are TRBV5-4 and TRBJ2-4; tentative D call: TRBD1 (6 bases). The CDR3 contains 13 residues. The germline gives CDR1 SGHNT, CDR2 YYREEE (reference sequence). The V and J ends lost 4 bases and 9 bases respectively, with 14 bases between them. This CDR3 reads CASSEGVTGIQYF. The CDR3 DNA follows: TGTGCCAGCAGCGAAGGGGTGACAGGCATTCAGTACTTC.

The CDR3 sequence: CASSFSGLAGGNTGELFF. CDR3 DNA sequence: TGTGCCAGCAGTTTCTCGGGACTAGCGGGAGGAAATACCGGGGAGCTGTTTTTT. This chain joins TRBV27 and TRBJ2-2, with 15 bases fitting TRBD2. The CDR3 is made up of 18 amino acids. Germline values: CDR1 MNHEY, CDR2 SMNVEV (reference sequence). The V segment lost 3 bases and the J segment 5 bases; nucleotides outside the gene matches: 7.

V and J are TRBV7-9 and TRBJ2-2; D gene ambiguous. The CDR3 has 15 amino acids. The germline gives CDR1 SEHNR, CDR2 FQNEAQ (reference sequence). Trimming left V 2 bases short and J 4 bases short, with 11 bases between. CDR3 in DNA: TGTGCCAGCAGCTTACTGGGCACCTTCACCGGGGAGCTGTTTTTT. Its translation: CASSLLGTFTGELFF.

The rearrangement joins TRBV4-3 to TRBJ1-4, with D unclear. Germline V lookup: CDR1 LGHNA, CDR2 YSLEER. The length of the CDR3 is 13 residues. The V end lost 2 bases, the J end lost 8 bases, and 9 bases lay between the germline ends. CDR3 sequence (DNA): TGCGCCAGCAGCCAATTACCTCGGGAAAAACTGTTTTTT. As protein: CASSQLPREKLFF.

The V call is TRBV28, the J call TRBJ1-2; D gene ambiguous. The CDR3 is made up of 13 amino acids. With 3 bases removed from V and 6 bases from J, the gap between germline ends came to 11 bases. From germline, CDR1 is MDHEN and CDR2 SYDVKM. The CDR3 DNA reads as TGTGCCAGCAGTTTGGTAGGGCGCGATGGCTACACCTTC. It yields the protein CASSLVGRDGYTF.

This chain links TRBV6-6 with TRBJ2-1, with TRBD2 as a possible D gene (5 bases). This CDR3 spans 13 amino acids. CDR1 and CDR2 (germline): MNHNY, SVGAGI (reference sequence). The V and J ends lost 1 base and 5 bases respectively, with 6 bases between them. The CDR3 sequence is CASSYWEHNEQFF. In nucleotides, the CDR3 is TGTGCCAGCAGTTACTGGGAGCACAATGAGCAGTTCTTC.

The chain combines TRBV7-2 with TRBJ2-3, with D unclear. Germline CDR1 reads SGHTA; CDR2 reads FQGNSA. The CDR3 consists of 12 residues. V was pared by 1 base and J by 6 bases, with 5 bases between. The CDR3: CASSLDVDTQYF. For the CDR3, the DNA is TGTGCCAGCAGCTTAGATGTGGATACGCAGTATTTT.

This chain joins TRBV18 and TRBJ2-7; no clear D. CDR3 length equals 13 residues. Germline V lookup: CDR1 KGHSH, CDR2 LQKENI. V was pared by 1 base and J by 5 bases, with 9 bases between. In DNA, the CDR3 is TGTGCCAGCTCACCACGAAGGGAAGACGAGCAGTACTTC. Translated, it gives CASSPRREDEQYF. The complete variable domain, with remaining parts taken from reference TRBV18 and TRBJ2-7, reads NAGVMQNPRHLVRRRGQEARLRCSPMKGHSHVYWYRQLPEEGLKFMVYLQKENIIDESGMPKERFSAEFPKEGPSILRIQQVVRGDSAAYFCASSPRREDEQYFGPGTRLTVT.

CDR3 nucleotides: TGTGCCAGCAGCTCGGGACAGGGAGTAGGACAGCCCCAGCATTTT. Its protein is CASSSGQGVGQPQHF. The chain uses TRBV6-1 and TRBJ1-5; TRBD1 aligns across 9 bases. CDR1 and CDR2 from the germline V gene are MNHNS and SASEGT. The junction had 10 bases not matched to a gene; V was cut back by 6 bases and J by 7 bases. The CDR3 consists of 15 residues.

V and J are TRBV11-2 and TRBJ1-2; 10 nucleotides match TRBD1. This CDR3 spans 14 amino acids. The germline V gene encodes CDR1 SGHAT and CDR2 FQNNGV. Unmatched junction bases numbered 3, after V lost 4 bases and J lost 4 bases. The CDR3 is CASSWGQGSYGYTF. DNA of the CDR3: TGTGCCAGCAGCTGGGGACAGGGGAGCTATGGCTACACCTTC.

The chain carries TRBV6-1 and TRBJ1-2, with D possibly being TRBD1 (6 bases). The CDR3 length is 13 residues. Trimming took off 9 bases at V and 0 bases at J, with 11 bases between the two ends. Germline lookup yields CDR1 MNHNS and CDR2 SASEGT. CDR3 DNA sequence: TGTGCCAGTAACAGGGCTCCTAACTATGGCTACACCTTC. It codes for CASNRAPNYGYTF.

This clone was observed once. The CDR3 protein is CASSLRTSGRPQLYEQYF. The CDR3 DNA follows: TGTGCCAGCAGTTTAAGGACTAGCGGGAGGCCCCAATTGTACGAGCAGTACTTC. The chain combines TRBV27 with TRBJ2-7, with 14 positions matching TRBD2. The length of the CDR3 is 18 residues. With V trimmed by 2 bases and J by 4 bases, 10 bases remained unmatched. The germline gives CDR1 MNHEY, CDR2 SMNVEV (reference sequence).

The chain has TRBV10-2 and TRBJ1-1; the match to TRBD1 covers 7 bases. Germline V gives CDR1 WSHSY, CDR2 SAAADI. The V segment lost 6 bases and the J segment 6 bases; nucleotides outside the gene matches: 7. The CDR3 has 13 amino acids. Here the CDR3 reads CASRTPQGAEAFF. The CDR3 nucleotides read TGCGCCAGCAGAACCCCTCAGGGGGCTGAAGCTTTCTTT.

J is TRBJ1-3 and V is TRBV19, with D possibly being TRBD1 (5 bases). CDR1 is LNHDA and CDR2 is SQIVND in the germline V gene (reference sequence). CDR3 size: 11 residues. V lost 10 bases, J lost 4 bases, and 8 bases lay in between. The CDR3 loop is CATGRGNTIYF. Here the CDR3 DNA reads TGTGCCACGGGGCGAGGAAACACCATATATTTT.

This clone was observed a single time. The chain employs TRBV7-8 and TRBJ1-5, with D possibly matching TRBD1 (6 bases). Trimming removed 1 base from V and 4 bases from J, with 14 bases in between. From germline, CDR1 is SGHVS and CDR2 FQNEAQ. This CDR3 has 16 residues. CDR3 DNA: TGTGCCAGCAGCTTAGATCGGGGCAGGGGTAATCAGCCCCAGCATTTT. Residues: CASSLDRGRGNQPQHF.

This chain uses TRBV5-1 with TRBJ2-5, with TRBD1 identical over 8 bases. The J segment lost 4 bases and the V segment lost 6 bases, leaving 14 bases of the junction unmatched. The CDR3 runs 16 residues. CDR1 and CDR2 from the germline V gene are SGHRS and YFSETQ. The CDR3 DNA sequence: TGCGCCAGCACCCCGCACTCTAATACAGGGGGAGAGACCCAGTACTTC. It codes for CASTPHSNTGGETQYF.

J is TRBJ1-1 and V is TRBV6-6; no clear D. This CDR3 is built from 16 residues. Germline lookup yields CDR1 MNHNY and CDR2 SVGAGI (reference sequence). Trimming removed 4 bases from V and 1 base from J, with 16 bases in between. This chain's CDR3 is CASSSRTPLGNTEAFF. CDR3 sequence (DNA): TGTGCCAGCAGTTCTCGGACCCCGCTAGGGAACACTGAAGCTTTCTTT.

CDR3 sequence (DNA): TGTGCCAGCAGCTTAACGCTCAGAAACACTGAAGCTTTCTTT. Amino acids: CASSLTLRNTEAFF. The V gene is TRBV13, the J gene TRBJ1-1; D is unresolved. Trimming took off 2 bases at V and 2 bases at J, with 9 bases between the two ends. The CDR3 spans 14 residues. The germline gives CDR1 PRHDT, CDR2 FYEKMQ (reference sequence).

The chain couples TRBV5-1 to TRBJ2-2; 7 bases match TRBD1. The trim removed 3 bases at V and 5 bases at J, leaving 10 bases unmatched. The CDR3 runs 16 residues. The germline V gene has CDR1 SGHRS and CDR2 YFSETQ. CDR3 amino acids: CASSSLPAGGTGELFF. For the CDR3, the DNA is TGCGCCAGCAGCTCGCTCCCGGCAGGGGGAACCGGGGAGCTGTTTTTT.